Sequencing of this T cell receptor (beta chain) was carried out in a study of blood T cell repertoires in COVID-19 (dated by TCRdb to the early 2020s). With respect to the entire study: Collaborator samples came from the United States, Italy and Spain and covered acute and convalescent phases of COVID-19. Samples were obtained from the ongoing ImmuneRACE study (first 160 participants) and from approximately 1,200 subjects provided by 6 global collaborators. Where HLA class I and class II types were available, the types were taken from metadata supplied by the sample provider, not from assay-based typing. The sample metadata nearly always contained a de-identified subject ID, COVID-19 status, age in years and sex. The repertoires were made available in a free public database intended to serve as a resource for research on the immune response to SARS-CoV-2. Subjects who had been exposed to COVID-19, were actively infected with it, or had recovered from it provided the deeply sampled blood TCRbeta repertoires that made up the dataset. The prospective study material was composed of cDNA or gDNA derived from T cells, B-cell-depleted T cells, or PBMCs.

The full study reports these points: Clinical and demographic metadata were provided uncurated, with the amount varying by source and participant.

The CDR3 sequence holds 16 residues, the cysteine and phenylalanine included. Only CDR3 DNA remains: 48 bases, in frame from the first base. Deletion took 1 base off V and 5 bases off J, with a span of 18 bases between the germline ends. The germline V gene encodes CDR1 LGHNA and CDR2 YNFKEQ. TCRbeta CDR3 regions were amplified from genomic DNA by means of the immunoSEQ Assay, a bias-controlled multiplex PCR. The published analysis was carried out like this. Within the assay, amplification of reference gene primers was used to estimate how many nucleated cells each sample contained. To quantify the absolute abundance of each unique TCRbeta CDR3 rearrangement, sequence reads were collapsed and filtered. For each sample, productive Simpson clonality was calculated as the square root of Simpson's diversity index across productive rearrangements. TCRdb took over this immuneACCESS table, retaining in-frame rearrangements with V and J assigned. Such tables are incomplete; in checked studies, under half of the missing clones stem from an unresolved V gene, and the remainder is unexplained. V and J calls and clone size are given by that table; D and trimming were obtained from the DNA. The sample has 90,000 to 150,000 clones on record, less than 80% of them singletons. The ten largest clones capture roughly 2.7% of the sample.

Whole blood was collected in K2EDTA tubes by collaborating institutions according to the institutions' own protocols. For TCRbeta analysis, collaborator samples were shipped as frozen whole blood, as isolated PBMCs, or as DNA extracted from either sample type. Comment on this clone: Its recognized antigen is unknown. The record has no base qualities; no much larger clone is one base away.

Recombination linked TRBV4-2 to TRBJ2-7; TRBD2 is perhaps the D gene, given 7 matching bases. Sequencing was carried out using peripheral blood. This TCR was recovered from a middle-aged man with acute or convalescent COVID-19. The CDR3 reads CASSQVGGRLSDEQYF. The DNA reads TGTGCCAGCAGCCAAGTCGGGGGGCGTCTATCGGACGAGCAGTACTTC.